This paragraph covers one TCR beta chain sequence. This clonotype occurred a few times. Which antigen it targets is not known. Base qualities are not recorded, but no much larger clone differs from it by a single base. These data come from a study of blood T cells in healthy people across ages (dated by TCRdb to between 2014 and 2017). About the study as a whole: In model experiments, template switching captured about one uniquely barcoded TCR beta cDNA molecule for every two T cells. Age-related changes in TCR beta repertoire diversity were measured in the study by deep sequencing normalized with unique cDNA molecular identifiers. The donors were divided into four age groups: young (average about 16 years), middle-aged (approximately 41), aged (about 56) and long-lived (82). To avoid experimental bias, donors of different ages were distributed randomly across sequencing lanes. Two additional independent replicas of 1 million unique cDNA reads from the same blood draw were analyzed for two donors (one aged 18 to 30 and one aged 80 or older).

Paper-wide results and their limitations: Estimates of total diversity based on one million sequenced T cells were considered lower bounds and underestimates. Bulk unsorted PBMC profiling prevented conclusive comparison of naive and antigen-experienced compartments. Compared with the aged group, the long-lived group had more naive CD4+ T cells, fewer expanded clones and increased TCR diversity, a pattern suggesting age selection. Observed TCR beta diversity per million T cells fell roughly linearly with age, and a significant reduction was already apparent by age around 40. A strong correlation was found between observed TCR beta diversity and the percentage of naive T cells measured by flow cytometry. Because donor CMV infection status was unknown, age-related changes in expanded clonotypes were potentially confounded.

Receptors were amplified or captured by 5' RACE. These reads were obtained on an Illumina HiSeq 2500. A second roughly 6 to 12 cycle PCR used a sample-barcoded 5' primer and a J-beta primer mix. Each TCR beta cDNA molecule received a unique molecular identifier from a template-switch 5' adaptor carrying 12 random nucleotides. At least 2.5 million CDR3-containing paired-end reads were obtained from each sample. All of the RNA was converted into first-strand cDNA using the Mint cDNA synthesis kit, with a TRBC-specific oligonucleotide serving as the primer. Following uracil-DNA glycosylase treatment, a first 18-cycle PCR with universal primers M1SS and BC2_uni_R was performed on all cDNA. Under the source paper's analysis protocol: Normalization of each sample was performed by random selection of 1 million high-quality reads, each carrying a distinct molecular identifier. Reads sharing molecular identifiers were discarded rather than binned into consensus sequences. CDR3 identification, clonotype clustering and error correction used MiTCR with a Q25 quality threshold and the strictest error-elimination algorithm. A nonparametric unseen species model with Euler transformation was used to estimate a lower bound on total TCR beta diversity. The public reads were reprocessed in TCRdb via fastp at Q25 and MiXCR, keeping in-frame beta chains. Each entry is one CDR3 protein sequence, shown with its most common DNA and genes. TCRdb assigned the V and J calls; the authors' analysis was not used. This sample gives over 950,000 distinct CDR3 sequences in total; roughly two fifths of them show up just once. The biggest ten clones account for around 13% of the sample.

The trim is 1 base for V and 2 bases for J, with a gap of 20 bases between the germline ends. The CDR3, from cysteine to phenylalanine, totals 17 residues. Only the CDR3 portion is preserved as DNA: 51 bases, with reading frame beginning at the first base. Based on the germline V gene, the CDR1 and CDR2 sequences are SQVTM and ANQGSEA. Systemically healthy Caucasian individuals from Russia, some 36 in total and aged roughly 6 to 90 years, were included as donors. Each donor gave 8 to 10 milliliters of peripheral blood, collected into EDTA-treated Vacutainer tubes. Ficoll-Paque density-gradient centrifugation was used to isolate PBMCs, with at least 6 million obtained per sample. Total RNA, at least 6 micrograms per sample, was extracted from PBMCs with Trizol reagent. Naive CD45RAhigh/CD27high T cell percentages were measured by flow cytometry on a PBMC aliquot from every donor.

Recombination joined TRBV29-1 with TRBJ1-2; matching of 6 bases hints at TRBD1 as the D gene. Material for sequencing was blood. The clonotype comes from a man aged 18 to 29 in good health. This receptor carries the CDR3 CSVEVTEGGSINYGYTF. The DNA reads as follows: TGCAGCGTTGAAGTCACCGAGGGGGGGAGCATAAACTATGGCTACACCTTC.